These T cell receptor beta chains were read from a single sample in a study of somatic mutations in cytotoxic T cells in rheumatoid arthritis. Some clones are missing from TCRdb's copy, which holds only in-frame ones; the method was immunoSEQ multiplex PCR. The sample has nearly 20,000 clones; roughly nine tenths are singletons. Sequencing was performed on CD8+ T cells sorted from blood. The receptors derive from a man in his forties or fifties in good health. Both conserved end residues are part of each CDR3. Each record gives: D gene, clone size, J gene, V gene, CDR3 DNA, CDR3 protein. D genes are given only for firm matches. The size field is filled for only some rows; it gives once, few, many or a size class.

d_call: .
clone_size: .
j_call: TRBJ2-7
v_call: TRBV30
cdr3_nt: TGTGCCAGCTCAGGACTCGACTACGAGCAGTACTTC
cdr3_aa: CASSGLDYEQYF

d_call: .
clone_size: .
j_call: TRBJ2-1
v_call: TRBV29-1
cdr3_nt: TGCAGCGTTGAACCAGAGTCCTACAATGAGCAGTTCTTC
cdr3_aa: CSVEPESYNEQFF

d_call: .
clone_size: .
j_call: TRBJ2-2
v_call: TRBV6-5
cdr3_nt: TGTGCCAGCAGATTGGACAGATCGAACACCGGGGAGCTGTTTTTT
cdr3_aa: CASRLDRSNTGELFF

d_call: .
clone_size: .
j_call: TRBJ2-7
v_call: TRBV6-1
cdr3_nt: TGTGCCAGCAGTGAAAATGTTGGGGGGTTCGCCTACGAGCAGTACTTC
cdr3_aa: CASSENVGGFAYEQYF

d_call: .
clone_size: .
j_call: TRBJ2-3
v_call: TRBV2
cdr3_nt: TGTGCCAACCTTAACCCTCGGACGCGGTGGTCCACAGATACGCAGTATTTT
cdr3_aa: CANLNPRTRWSTDTQYF

d_call: TRBD1
clone_size: once
j_call: TRBJ1-5
v_call: TRBV19
cdr3_nt: TGTGCCAGCATGGTCCCGGGACAGGGGGCTCAGCCCCAGCATTTT
cdr3_aa: CASMVPGQGAQPQHF

d_call: TRBD1
clone_size: .
j_call: TRBJ1-1
v_call: TRBV19
cdr3_nt: TGTGCCAGTATCCGCTCGACAGGGGGAGTTTGGAACACTGAAGCTTTCTTT
cdr3_aa: CASIRSTGGVWNTEAFF

d_call: .
clone_size: .
j_call: TRBJ2-7
v_call: TRBV28
cdr3_nt: TGTGCCAGCAGTTTACAGATCAGCCCTTACGAGCAGTACTTC
cdr3_aa: CASSLQISPYEQYF

d_call: TRBD2
clone_size: .
j_call: TRBJ2-7
v_call: TRBV29-1
cdr3_nt: TGCAGCGCGATGGGGGGGAGGTCCTACGAGCAGTACTTC
cdr3_aa: CSAMGGRSYEQYF

d_call: .
clone_size: few
j_call: TRBJ1-1
v_call: TRBV9
cdr3_nt: TGTGCCAGCAGCCCAGAGGGGGGTTCGGGCACTGAAGCTTTCTTT
cdr3_aa: CASSPEGGSGTEAFF

d_call: TRBD2
clone_size: .
j_call: TRBJ2-1
v_call: TRBV7-8
cdr3_nt: TGTGCCAGCAGCCCGACGGCGGGAGTTAACAATGAGCAGTTCTTC
cdr3_aa: CASSPTAGVNNEQFF

d_call: TRBD1
clone_size: .
j_call: TRBJ2-7
v_call: TRBV9
cdr3_nt: TGTGCCAGCAGCGGTCAGGGGGCCGAGCAGTACTTC
cdr3_aa: CASSGQGAEQYF

d_call: .
clone_size: .
j_call: TRBJ1-1
v_call: TRBV7-9
cdr3_nt: TGTGCCAGCAGCTTCGAAAACACTGAAGCTTTCTTT
cdr3_aa: CASSFENTEAFF

d_call: TRBD2
clone_size: .
j_call: TRBJ2-3
v_call: TRBV9
cdr3_nt: TGTGCCAGCAACTTAGCGGGAGTGGATACGCAGTATTTT
cdr3_aa: CASNLAGVDTQYF

d_call: .
clone_size: .
j_call: TRBJ1-2
v_call: TRBV11-2
cdr3_nt: TGTGCCAGCAGCTTCGTGGAGGGCGCCTCGGATGGCTACACCTTC
cdr3_aa: CASSFVEGASDGYTF

d_call: TRBD2
clone_size: once
j_call: TRBJ2-3
v_call: TRBV27
cdr3_nt: TGTGCCAGCAGTGCCGGGACTAGCGGGATTGTCGCAGATACGCAGTATTTT
cdr3_aa: CASSAGTSGIVADTQYF

d_call: .
clone_size: .
j_call: TRBJ1-2
v_call: TRBV27
cdr3_nt: TGTGCCAGCAGTTTATTGGGAGGCTATGGCTACACCTTC
cdr3_aa: CASSLLGGYGYTF

d_call: .
clone_size: once
j_call: TRBJ2-2
v_call: TRBV13
cdr3_nt: TGTGCCAGCAGCTTAGCCTTCCAAGGGGGGGGCTCAGGCGGGGAGCTGTTTTTT
cdr3_aa: CASSLAFQGGGSGGELFF

d_call: .
clone_size: .
j_call: TRBJ2-7
v_call: TRBV7-3
cdr3_nt: TGTGCCAGCAGTTCAGGGCCGGGACTTTCGGCCGAGCAGTACTTC
cdr3_aa: CASSSGPGLSAEQYF

d_call: TRBD2
clone_size: .
j_call: TRBJ2-1
v_call: TRBV2
cdr3_nt: TGTGCCAGCAGTGAAGGACTAGCGGGAGGCAATGAGCAGTTCTTC
cdr3_aa: CASSEGLAGGNEQFF

d_call: .
clone_size: .
j_call: TRBJ2-1
v_call: TRBV9
cdr3_nt: TGTGCCAGCAGCTTGGGGGGAGTATCCTACAATGAGCAGTTCTTC
cdr3_aa: CASSLGGVSYNEQFF

d_call: TRBD1
clone_size: once
j_call: TRBJ1-1
v_call: TRBV27
cdr3_nt: TGTGCCAGCGGACAGGGGACCCGGAACACTGAAGCTTTCTTT
cdr3_aa: CASGQGTRNTEAFF

d_call: TRBD2
clone_size: .
j_call: TRBJ2-1
v_call: TRBV30
cdr3_nt: TGTGCCTGGACCCCGGGGGCGGGAGGGACCTACAATGAGCAGTTCTTC
cdr3_aa: CAWTPGAGGTYNEQFF

d_call: .
clone_size: .
j_call: TRBJ2-2
v_call: TRBV28
cdr3_nt: TGTGCCAGCACTAACATCCAGGGAGGAAACACCGGGGAGCTGTTTTTT
cdr3_aa: CASTNIQGGNTGELFF

d_call: .
clone_size: .
j_call: TRBJ2-1
v_call: TRBV5-6
cdr3_nt: TGTGCCAGCAGCTTGGGGTCTATCTCCAATGAGCAGTTCTTC
cdr3_aa: CASSLGSISNEQFF

d_call: TRBD2
clone_size: .
j_call: TRBJ2-1
v_call: TRBV6-5
cdr3_nt: TGTGCCAGCAGTTACTACGGGGGGTCCTCCTACAATGAGCAGTTCTTC
cdr3_aa: CASSYYGGSSYNEQFF

d_call: .
clone_size: .
j_call: TRBJ1-2
v_call: TRBV20-1
cdr3_nt: TGCAGTGCTCTCCGGGATGGCTACACCTTC
cdr3_aa: CSALRDGYTF

d_call: TRBD2
clone_size: .
j_call: TRBJ2-7
v_call: TRBV7-8
cdr3_nt: TGTGCCAGCAGTCGCACTAGCGGGAGACACGAGCAGTACTTC
cdr3_aa: CASSRTSGRHEQYF

d_call: TRBD2
clone_size: .
j_call: TRBJ2-1
v_call: TRBV13
cdr3_nt: TGTGCCAGCAGCTTAGGGGAAATCGGGACTAGCGGTAACAATGAGCAGTTCTTC
cdr3_aa: CASSLGEIGTSGNNEQFF

d_call: TRBD2
clone_size: once
j_call: TRBJ2-3
v_call: TRBV4-3
cdr3_nt: TGCGCCAGCAGCCCTAACGGGAGGATGGGCACAGATACGCAGTATTTT
cdr3_aa: CASSPNGRMGTDTQYF

d_call: TRBD1
clone_size: once
j_call: TRBJ1-2
v_call: TRBV4-3
cdr3_nt: TGCGCCAGCAGCCCGGGACAGGGCCATGGCTACACCTTC
cdr3_aa: CASSPGQGHGYTF

d_call: TRBD2
clone_size: .
j_call: TRBJ2-1
v_call: TRBV4-3
cdr3_nt: TGCGCCAGCAGCCAAGATAGCTCGGCGGGAGGGCCCTACAATGAGCAGTTCTTC
cdr3_aa: CASSQDSSAGGPYNEQFF

d_call: TRBD2
clone_size: .
j_call: TRBJ2-7
v_call: TRBV9
cdr3_nt: TGTGCCAGCAGCCTTGGACTAGCGGAAACTAATACCTACGAGCAGTACTTC
cdr3_aa: CASSLGLAETNTYEQYF

d_call: .
clone_size: .
j_call: TRBJ1-1
v_call: TRBV19
cdr3_nt: TGTGCCAGTATTGAAGGGACGGGCACTGAAGCTTTCTTT
cdr3_aa: CASIEGTGTEAFF

d_call: .
clone_size: once
j_call: TRBJ1-1
v_call: TRBV7-2
cdr3_nt: TGTGCCAGCAGCTTAGCGGGCAGCATTAACACTGAAGCTTTCTTT
cdr3_aa: CASSLAGSINTEAFF

d_call: TRBD1
clone_size: .
j_call: TRBJ1-5
v_call: TRBV28
cdr3_nt: TGTGCCAGCAGGGACAGGGCAAGCAATCAGCCCCAGCATTTT
cdr3_aa: CASRDRASNQPQHF

d_call: .
clone_size: .
j_call: TRBJ2-7
v_call: TRBV5-1
cdr3_nt: TGCGCCAGCAGCCCAGGACAGCCCTACGAGCAGTACTTC
cdr3_aa: CASSPGQPYEQYF

d_call: .
clone_size: .
j_call: TRBJ1-1
v_call: TRBV6-5
cdr3_nt: TGTGCCAGCAGTTCGATCCGTGTCGGGCGCGGAGCTGAAGCTTTCTTT
cdr3_aa: CASSSIRVGRGAEAFF

d_call: .
clone_size: .
j_call: TRBJ2-7
v_call: TRBV7-6
cdr3_nt: TGTGCCAGCAGCTTAGATGGCCTAGGGGGTACGGGCTACGAGCAGTACTTC
cdr3_aa: CASSLDGLGGTGYEQYF

d_call: .
clone_size: .
j_call: TRBJ1-5
v_call: TRBV27
cdr3_nt: TGTGCCAGCAGTTTAAGGGGGAATCAGCCCCAGCATTTT
cdr3_aa: CASSLRGNQPQHF

d_call: .
clone_size: .
j_call: TRBJ1-5
v_call: TRBV5-6
cdr3_nt: TGTGCCAGCAGCTCGGGGAACGTAAGGCCCCAGCATTTT
cdr3_aa: CASSSGNVRPQHF

d_call: .
clone_size: .
j_call: TRBJ2-5
v_call: TRBV27
cdr3_nt: TGTGCCAGCAGTTTCCAGGGGCGGGGAGAGACCCAGTACTTC
cdr3_aa: CASSFQGRGETQYF

d_call: TRBD1
clone_size: .
j_call: TRBJ1-1
v_call: TRBV27
cdr3_nt: TGTGCCAGCAGCCCCGTTTGGGACAGGGACACTGAAGCTTTCTTT
cdr3_aa: CASSPVWDRDTEAFF

d_call: .
clone_size: .
j_call: TRBJ1-1
v_call: TRBV29-1
cdr3_nt: TGCAGCGTTGAAGAAGAGGAGAACACTGAAGCTTTCTTT
cdr3_aa: CSVEEEENTEAFF

d_call: .
clone_size: .
j_call: TRBJ2-7
v_call: TRBV11-2
cdr3_nt: TGTGCCAGCAGCTTAGTACCGTTGAGCTCCTACGAGCAGTACTTC
cdr3_aa: CASSLVPLSSYEQYF

d_call: TRBD2
clone_size: .
j_call: TRBJ2-3
v_call: TRBV9
cdr3_nt: TGTGCCAGCAGCGTAGTTGCTAGCGGGATCACAGATACGCAGTATTTT
cdr3_aa: CASSVVASGITDTQYF

d_call: TRBD2
clone_size: .
j_call: TRBJ2-1
v_call: TRBV11-2
cdr3_nt: TGTGCCAGCAGCTTAGAAGGACTAGCGGGGGGTTCGAGCTCCTACAATGAGCAGTTCTTC
cdr3_aa: CASSLEGLAGGSSSYNEQFF

d_call: TRBD2
clone_size: .
j_call: TRBJ2-1
v_call: TRBV9
cdr3_nt: TGTGCCAGCAGCTTAACTAGCGAGGAGCAGTTCTTC
cdr3_aa: CASSLTSEEQFF

d_call: TRBD2
clone_size: .
j_call: TRBJ2-4
v_call: TRBV28
cdr3_nt: TGTGCCAGCAGCCCCGGGGGGTCGGCCAAAAACATTCAGTACTTC
cdr3_aa: CASSPGGSAKNIQYF

d_call: .
clone_size: .
j_call: TRBJ2-4
v_call: TRBV9
cdr3_nt: TGTGCCAGCAGCAATCGGGCCCTTGATCCCAAAAACATTCAGTACTTC
cdr3_aa: CASSNRALDPKNIQYF

d_call: .
clone_size: .
j_call: TRBJ2-5
v_call: TRBV28
cdr3_nt: TGTGCCAGCAGTTTAGCAGATGAAGAGACCCAGTACTTC
cdr3_aa: CASSLADEETQYF

d_call: .
clone_size: .
j_call: TRBJ1-5
v_call: TRBV9
cdr3_nt: TGTGCCAGCAGCACCGGGACTAATCAGCCCCAGCATTTT
cdr3_aa: CASSTGTNQPQHF

d_call: .
clone_size: .
j_call: TRBJ2-5
v_call: TRBV7-8
cdr3_nt: TGTGCCAGCAGCACCGCCCTAGGAGGGCAAGAGACCCAGTACTTC
cdr3_aa: CASSTALGGQETQYF